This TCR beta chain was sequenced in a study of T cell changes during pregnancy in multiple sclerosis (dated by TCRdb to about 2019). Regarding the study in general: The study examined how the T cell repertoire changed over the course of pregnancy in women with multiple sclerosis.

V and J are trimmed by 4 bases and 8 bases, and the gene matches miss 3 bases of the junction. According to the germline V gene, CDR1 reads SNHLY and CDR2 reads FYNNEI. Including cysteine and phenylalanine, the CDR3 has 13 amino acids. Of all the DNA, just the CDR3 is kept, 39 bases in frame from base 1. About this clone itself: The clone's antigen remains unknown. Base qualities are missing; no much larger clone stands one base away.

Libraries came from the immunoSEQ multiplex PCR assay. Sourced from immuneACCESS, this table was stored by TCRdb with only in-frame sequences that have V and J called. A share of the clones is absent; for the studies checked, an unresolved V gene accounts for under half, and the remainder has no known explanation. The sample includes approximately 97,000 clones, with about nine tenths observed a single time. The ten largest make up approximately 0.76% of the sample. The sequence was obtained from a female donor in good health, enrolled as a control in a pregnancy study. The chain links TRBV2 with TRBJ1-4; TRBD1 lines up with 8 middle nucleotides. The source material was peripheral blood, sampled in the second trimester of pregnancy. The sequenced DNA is TGTGCCAGCAGTGGGACAGGGCGGGAAAAACTGTTTTTT. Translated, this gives CASSGTGREKLFF.